These 24 T cell receptor beta chains share one sample of origin, sequenced in a study of PD-1 blockade in classical Hodgkin lymphoma. TCRdb keeps only in-frame clones here, not all; method: immunoSEQ multiplex PCR. The data hold some 25,000 clones, with almost 85% observed a single time. Every patient relapsed after autologous stem cell transplantation, and brentuximab vedotin exposure varied. Sequencing used peripheral blood mononuclear cells (PBMCs), obtained before the second cycle of nivolumab. These receptors all come from a human donor with classical Hodgkin lymphoma.

This clone was seen a few times. The V and J genes are TRBV4-2 and TRBJ2-7, with 9 bases that match TRBD1. CDR1 and CDR2 from the germline V gene are LGHNA and YNFKEQ. V lost 4 bases and J lost 2; bases outside the gene matches: 15. The CDR3 length is 18 residues. CDR3 loop: CASSLNIVYGTGTYEQYF. DNA for the CDR3: TGTGCCAGCAGCCTAAATATTGTTTACGGGACAGGGACCTACGAGCAGTACTTC.

This chain uses TRBV27 with TRBJ1-2; perhaps TRBD1 as D (5 bases). V was pared by 6 bases and J by 1 base, with 24 bases between. This CDR3 spans 18 amino acids. The V gene's germline CDR1 is MNHEY and CDR2 SMNVEV (reference sequence). Here the CDR3 DNA reads TGTGCCAGCAGGATCTCGACAGAACTCGTTGATCATAACTATGGCTACACCTTC. This sequence encodes CASRISTELVDHNYGYTF.

The V call is TRBV6-4, the J call TRBJ2-7, with D possibly TRBD2 on 5 matching bases. The CDR3 is 13 residues long. Looked up from germline, CDR1 is MRHNA and CDR2 is SNTAGT. V was clipped by 5 bases and J by 1 base, with 9 bases between them. CDR3 in DNA: TGTGCCAGCAGTCCAGGACTGTCCTACGAGCAGTACTTC. The encoded protein is CASSPGLSYEQYF.

This clone was seen only once. V is TRBV7-9 and J is TRBJ2-7, with 7 bases aligning to TRBD2. With 5 bases clipped from V and 6 bases from J, the junction kept 10 bases outside the gene matches. Germline CDR1 SEHNR, CDR2 FQNEAQ (reference sequence). CDR3 length: 14 residues. The CDR3: CASSLPEAGPEQYF. The CDR3, as DNA: TGTGCCAGCAGCCTCCCGGAAGCGGGGCCCGAGCAGTACTTC.

The rearrangement joins TRBV28 to TRBJ1-1; weak D call: TRBD1 (5 bases). V was pared by 5 bases and J by 0 bases, with 13 bases between. The CDR3 contains 15 residues. The germline V gene encodes CDR1 MDHEN and CDR2 SYDVKM. CDR3 coding DNA: TGTGCCAGCAGTGGGGACGGAACTCTGAACACTGAAGCTTTCTTT. This gives the protein CASSGDGTLNTEAFF.

The chain has TRBV4-3 and TRBJ2-1, with 12 bases lining up with TRBD2. V gave up 5 bases and J gave up 2 bases; unmatched junction bases: 4. Per the germline V gene, CDR1 is LGHNA and CDR2 is YSLEER. The CDR3 is 16 residues long. CDR3 sequence (DNA): TGCGCCAGCAGCGGCCGACTAGCGGGGGCCTACAATGAGCAGTTCTTC. This translates into CASSGRLAGAYNEQFF.

V is TRBV19 and J is TRBJ1-2, with 11 bases fitting TRBD1. The trim removed 4 bases at V and 3 bases at J, leaving 4 bases unmatched. Germline loops: CDR1 LNHDA, CDR2 SQIVND (reference sequence). This CDR3 is built from 15 residues. The CDR3 DNA reads TGTGCCAGTAGTACCTGGGACAGGGGGGACTATGGCTACACCTTC. This encodes CASSTWDRGDYGYTF.

The chain has TRBV21-1 and TRBJ1-1. TRBV21-1 is reported as a pseudogene. The CDR3 length is 14 residues. CDR3 amino acids: CASSTPRRGTEAFF. The CDR3 nucleotides read TGTGCCAGCAGCACACCCCGACGGGGCACTGAAGCTTTCTTT.

This clone is categorized as medium-sized. The chain employs TRBV4-1 and TRBJ2-7; the D gene is possibly TRBD2 (5 bases). V was shortened by 0 bases and J by 2 bases, with 11 bases between the two germline ends. Germline assignment: CDR1 MGHRA and CDR2 YSYEKL. CDR3 size: 15 residues. The CDR3 DNA is TGCGCCAGCAGCCAAGAACCGGGATCTACCTACGAGCAGTACTTC. Translation gives CASSQEPGSTYEQYF.

This chain links TRBV6-4 with TRBJ2-2; D unresolved. The CDR3 totals 13 residues. Trimming removed 6 bases from V and 3 bases from J, with 8 bases in between. The germline gives CDR1 MRHNA, CDR2 SNTAGT. DNA for the CDR3: TGTGCCAGCAGGACGCCAGACACCGGGGAGCTGTTTTTT. This gives the protein CASRTPDTGELFF.

The V gene is TRBV2, the J gene TRBJ2-1; D not certain. The CDR3 has 13 residues. V was shortened by 6 bases and J by 0 bases, with 6 bases between the two germline ends. CDR1 and CDR2 (germline): SNHLY, FYNNEI. CDR3 region: CASSRSSYNEQFF. CDR3 nucleotides: TGTGCCAGCAGCCGTAGCTCCTACAATGAGCAGTTCTTC.

The chain employs TRBV6-4 and TRBJ1-1, with D tentatively TRBD1 (5 bases). Trimming removed 0 bases at V and 8 bases at J, with 13 bases between. The CDR3 loop spans 14 amino acids. Germline lookup yields CDR1 MRHNA and CDR2 SNTAGT. The CDR3 sequence is CASSDSGTAGEAFF. The CDR3 region has the DNA TGTGCCAGCAGTGACTCGGGGACTGCGGGGGAAGCTTTCTTT.

The J gene is TRBJ2-3, the V gene TRBV4-2, with no clear D. CDR3 length: 12 residues. The V end lost 5 bases, the J end lost 6 bases, and 9 bases lay between the germline ends. Per the germline V gene, CDR1 is LGHNA and CDR2 is YNFKEQ. CDR3 nucleotides: TGTGCCAGCAGCTTCGAGGTTGATACGCAGTATTTT. The encoded protein is CASSFEVDTQYF.

The chain links TRBV7-9 to TRBJ1-2; 8 bases align to TRBD1. Germline V lookup: CDR1 SEHNR, CDR2 FQNEAQ (reference sequence). The length of the CDR3 is 13 residues. The V gene end was trimmed by 5 bases and the J gene end by 6 bases; junction bases not matched to a gene: 5. In DNA, the CDR3 is TGTGCCAGCAGCATAGGACAGGGTGATGGCTACACCTTC. Translation: CASSIGQGDGYTF.

The J gene is TRBJ2-1, the V gene TRBV6-5, with D uncertain. The CDR3 sequence is 11 residues long. V lost 7 bases and J 4 bases, leaving 5 bases between the germline ends. Germline V gene lookup returns CDR1 MNHEY and CDR2 SVGAGI. The CDR3 loop reads CASKGYNEQFF. The CDR3, as DNA: TGTGCCAGCAAGGGTTACAATGAGCAGTTCTTC.

V is TRBV19 and J is TRBJ1-6, with D perhaps TRBD1 (6 bases). Trimming took off 11 bases at V and 10 bases at J, with 18 bases between the two ends. The CDR3 totals 13 residues. Germline V gene sequence: CDR1 LNHDA, CDR2 SQIVND (reference sequence). Here the CDR3 DNA reads TGTGCCTCCAAGGCAGGGGCCATATCACCCCTCCACTTT. Encoded protein: CASKAGAISPLHF.

The gene calls are TRBV7-2 and TRBJ2-7; maybe TRBD1 (5 bases). The V gene lost 8 bases and the J gene lost 4 bases, with 18 bases spanning the gap. Germline loops: CDR1 SGHTA, CDR2 FQGNSA. This CDR3 is 14 amino acids long. CDR3 protein: CASCWGYQSYEQYF. CDR3 nucleotide sequence: TGTGCCAGCTGCTGGGGCTACCAGTCTTACGAGCAGTACTTC. Complete variable domain (other parts from reference TRBV7-2 and TRBJ2-7): GAGVSQSPSNKVTEKGKDVELRCDPISGHTALYWYRQSLGQGLEFLIYFQGNSAPDKSGLPSDRFSAERTGGSVSTLTIQRTQQEDSAVYLCASCWGYQSYEQYFGPGTRLTVT.

Of note for this clone: The sample has other DNA sequences that encode this CDR3 too. The chain uses TRBV20-1 and TRBJ2-1; D unresolved. The germline V and J ends were trimmed by 6 bases and 10 bases, with 13 bases remaining between them. The CDR3 spans 11 residues. Germline CDR1 reads DFQATT; CDR2 reads SNEGSKA (reference sequence). CDR3 in DNA: TGCAGTGCGCCCCGGGTCGTGGAGCAGTTCTTC. Translated, it gives CSAPRVVEQFF.

This clone was found once. The chain joins TRBV7-2 to TRBJ2-1; D may be TRBD2 (6 bases). Germline CDR1 and CDR2: SGHTA and FQGNSA. V lost 6 bases, J lost 3 bases, and 15 bases lay in between. The CDR3 has 15 residues. This chain's CDR3 is CASSPAGRDYNEQFF. The CDR3 nucleotides read TGTGCCAGCAGTCCCGCGGGGCGGGACTACAATGAGCAGTTCTTC.

V usage is TRBV7-9 and J usage is TRBJ2-1; 7 positions match TRBD2. This CDR3 has 17 residues. CDR1 and CDR2 from the germline V gene are SEHNR and FQNEAQ (reference sequence). V gave up 5 bases and J gave up 2 bases; unmatched junction bases: 12. The CDR3, as DNA: TGTGCCAGCAGCCTCCCGGGGGAGCGGGGCCCCTACAATGAGCAGTTCTTC. It specifies CASSLPGERGPYNEQFF.

J is TRBJ1-1 and V is TRBV10-3, with 10 bases matching TRBD1. This CDR3 has 16 residues. The ends lost 4 bases at V and 5 bases at J; junction bases unmatched: 10. Germline CDR1 ENHRY, CDR2 SYGVKD. CDR3 nucleotides: TGTGCCATCAGTGGTCCCGGGGACAGGGGTGAAACTGAAGCTTTCTTT. This codes for CAISGPGDRGETEAFF.

This chain uses TRBV7-2 with TRBJ2-7; 7 bases are a match to TRBD1. Germline V gene lookup returns CDR1 SGHTA and CDR2 FQGNSA. There are 14 residues in the CDR3. Trimming took 4 bases from V and 5 from J; bases not matched to a gene: 8. The CDR3 coding sequence is TGTGCCAGCAGCTATCCGACAGGGTTTCACGAGCAGTACTTC. Translated: CASSYPTGFHEQYF.

This chain joins TRBV6-4 and TRBJ2-2; possible D gene TRBD1, 6 bases. CDR1 and CDR2 (germline): MRHNA, SNTAGT. The CDR3 is 16 amino acids. The ends were cut back, 3 bases at V and 5 bases at J, with 16 bases in the middle. CDR3 nucleotides: TGTGCCAGCAGTGAGACAGGCCAGGGTCCAACCGGGGAGCTGTTTTTT. The encoded protein is CASSETGQGPTGELFF.

J is TRBJ2-7 and V is TRBV7-2, with 7 bases matching TRBD1. Germline loops: CDR1 SGHTA, CDR2 FQGNSA. The CDR3 extends over 15 amino acids. V lost 4 bases and J lost 1; bases outside the gene matches: 7. This CDR3 is CASSSYGTASYEQYF. For the CDR3, the DNA is TGTGCCAGCAGCTCTTACGGGACAGCGTCCTACGAGCAGTACTTC.